Presented here are 12 T cell receptor beta chains from one specimen sequenced in a study of human T cells and chemical hapten exposure. Time point given: pre-sensitization, week 0. The treatment denotes: therapeutic diphenylcyclopropenone sensitization with weekly scalp DPC. TCRdb reprocessed the RACE reads with MiXCR, giving one entry per CDR3 protein. This table has 150,000 to 200,000 distinct CDR3 sequences, just under 30% appearing once. The sequencing used whole blood, collected in connection with sensitization to the hapten diphenylcyclopropenone (DPC). The source is a woman aged 30 to 39 with alopecia areata. Some clones in this sample may be carry-over from other donors' samples.

This clonotype came up a few times. The chain carries TRBV30 and TRBJ2-3, with 8 bases lining up with TRBD1. There are 14 residues in the CDR3. Germline trimming cut 3 bases from V and 1 base from J; bases unmatched to any gene: 3. CDR1 is GTSNPN, CDR2 SVGIG, per germline (reference sequence). This CDR3 reads CAWRGQDRTDTQYF. The CDR3 coding sequence is TGTGCCTGGAGGGGACAGGACCGCACAGATACGCAGTATTTT.

This clonotype showed up just a few times. This rearrangement joins TRBV15 to TRBJ2-4, with 10 bases fitting TRBD2. The trim removed 3 bases at V and 6 bases at J, leaving 11 bases unmatched. CDR3 length: 17 residues. CDR1 LNHNV and CDR2 YYDKDF come from the germline V gene (reference sequence). The CDR3 DNA follows: TGTGCCACCAGCAGTCGCTTCCTAGCGGGAGATCGAAACATTCAGTACTTC. As protein: CATSSRFLAGDRNIQYF.

This clonotype has more than one count but fewer than ten. This chain uses TRBV27 with TRBJ2-1; 13 nucleotides align to TRBD2. Per germline, CDR1 MNHEY and CDR2 SMNVEV (reference sequence). The length of the CDR3 is 17 residues. The J segment lost 4 bases and the V segment lost 9 bases, leaving 12 bases of the junction unmatched. CDR3 sequence (DNA): TGTGCCAGTAGTCTCCGACTAGCGGGGGGCCCTTACAATGAGCAGTTCTTC. Protein: CASSLRLAGGPYNEQFF.

CDR3 DNA: TGTGCCAGCAGCTTAGCCGGTACAGGGGGCTTGGGTTCACCCCTCCACTTT. It codes for CASSLAGTGGLGSPLHF. The chain has TRBV7-2 and TRBJ1-6; 9 positions match TRBD1. This CDR3 has 17 residues. J was trimmed by 9 bases and V by 0 bases; bases with no gene match: 9. Germline CDR1 and CDR2: SGHTA and FQGNSA.

This clonotype was detected only a few times. The rearrangement uses TRBV20-1 and TRBJ1-1, with 7 bases lining up with TRBD1. CDR3 size: 14 residues. From germline, CDR1 is DFQATT and CDR2 SNEGSKA (reference sequence). Unmatched junction bases numbered 8, after V lost 3 bases and J lost 4 bases. The CDR3 DNA reads as TGCAGTGCTAGCCCCGCGTCAGGGGGCACTGAAGCTTTCTTT. The encoded protein is CSASPASGGTEAFF.

The genes are TRBV11-3 and TRBJ1-1; D unresolved. The CDR3 consists of 16 residues. From germline, CDR1 is SGHNT and CDR2 YENEEA. Trimming shortened V by 2 bases and J by 1 base, and 14 bases separated the two germline ends. The CDR3 loop reads CASSLFQWQPNTEAFF. CDR3 DNA: TGTGCCAGCAGCTTATTTCAGTGGCAGCCGAACACTGAAGCTTTCTTT.

The CDR3 sequence: CSAPQGGNTDTQYF. CDR3 DNA sequence: TGCAGTGCTCCGCAGGGCGGAAACACAGATACGCAGTATTTT. The chain carries TRBV20-1 and TRBJ2-3; weak D call: TRBD1 (5 bases). Germline V gene data show CDR1 as DFQATT and CDR2 as SNEGSKA (reference sequence). CDR3 length: 14 amino acids. Trimming left V 5 bases short and J 2 bases short, with 14 bases between.

The CDR3 loop is CSASGLKGYTF. The CDR3 coding sequence is TGCAGTGCTAGTGGTTTGAAGGGCTACACCTTC. The rearrangement uses TRBV20-1 and TRBJ1-2; D remains ambiguous. Germline V gene data show CDR1 as DFQATT and CDR2 as SNEGSKA (reference sequence). V was cut by 3 bases and J by 8 bases, with 10 bases left in between. The CDR3 spans 11 residues.

This clonotype was seen a handful of times. The gene calls are TRBV29-1 and TRBJ1-2, with a weak D call TRBD1 (5 bases). This CDR3 has 11 residues. The V end was cut by 3 bases, the J end by 8 bases, with 10 bases between. CDR1 SQVTM and CDR2 ANQGSEA come from the germline V gene. The CDR3: CSVEPGAGYTF. CDR3 nucleotide sequence: TGCAGCGTTGAGCCCGGGGCCGGCTACACCTTC.

The rearrangement uses TRBV20-1 and TRBJ2-7; the match to TRBD1 covers 9 bases. The V segment lost 3 bases and the J segment 0 bases; nucleotides outside the gene matches: 12. This CDR3 region has 17 residues. Germline lookup yields CDR1 DFQATT and CDR2 SNEGSKA (reference sequence). CDR3 DNA: TGCAGTGCTAGTCCGGGGACAGGGTACGGGAGCTCCTACGAGCAGTACTTC. Its protein is CSASPGTGYGSSYEQYF.

The J gene is TRBJ2-1, the V gene TRBV6-1, with D maybe TRBD1 (6 bases). Germline V lookup: CDR1 MNHNS, CDR2 SASEGT. V was cut by 0 bases and J by 9 bases, with 12 bases left in between. The CDR3 is 14 amino acids. The CDR3 coding sequence is TGTGCCAGCAGTGAAGCGAACAGGGCGAGTGAGCAGTTCTTC. Translated, it gives CASSEANRASEQFF.

Only a few counts were recorded for this clonotype. This chain links TRBV9 with TRBJ1-3; D is undetermined. Germline V gene lookup returns CDR1 SGDLS and CDR2 YYNGEE. V shed 0 bases and J shed 4 bases, with 5 bases lying between them. The CDR3 extends over 13 amino acids. CDR3 region: CASSVDGGNTIYF. The CDR3 DNA reads as TGTGCCAGCAGCGTAGATGGGGGAAACACCATATATTTT.